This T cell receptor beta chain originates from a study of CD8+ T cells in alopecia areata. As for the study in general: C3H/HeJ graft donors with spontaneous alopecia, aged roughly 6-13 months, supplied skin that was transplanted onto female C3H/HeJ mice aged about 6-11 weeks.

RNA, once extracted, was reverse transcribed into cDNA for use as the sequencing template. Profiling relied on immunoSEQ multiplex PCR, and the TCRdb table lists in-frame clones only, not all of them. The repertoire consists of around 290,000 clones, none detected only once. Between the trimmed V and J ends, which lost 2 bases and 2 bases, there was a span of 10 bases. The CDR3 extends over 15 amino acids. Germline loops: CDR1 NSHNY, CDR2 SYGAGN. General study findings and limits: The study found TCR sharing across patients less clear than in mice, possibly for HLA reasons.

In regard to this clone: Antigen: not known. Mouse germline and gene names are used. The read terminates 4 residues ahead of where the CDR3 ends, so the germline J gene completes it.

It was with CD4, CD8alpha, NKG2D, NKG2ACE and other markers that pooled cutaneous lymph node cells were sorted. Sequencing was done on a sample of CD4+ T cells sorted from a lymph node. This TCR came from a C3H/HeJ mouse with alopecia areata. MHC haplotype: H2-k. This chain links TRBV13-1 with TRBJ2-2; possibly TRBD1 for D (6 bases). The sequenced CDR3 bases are TGTGCCAGCAGTGAAAGGACAGAGAACACCGGG. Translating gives CASSERTENTG. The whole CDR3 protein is CASSERTENTGQLYF.